The present TCR beta chain was sequenced within a study of blood T cell repertoires in COVID-19 (dated by TCRdb to 2018 to 2021). Notes on the research overall: Samples covering the acute and convalescent phases of COVID-19 were provided by collaborators in the United States, Italy and Spain. The prospective study material was composed of cDNA or gDNA derived from T cells, B-cell-depleted T cells, or PBMCs. Subjects who had been exposed to COVID-19, were actively infected with it, or had recovered from it provided the deeply sampled blood TCRbeta repertoires that made up the dataset. A freely available public database, intended as a resource for researchers studying the immune response to SARS-CoV-2, is where the repertoires were released. Samples came from the ongoing ImmuneRACE study (first 160 participants) plus 1,254 subjects from 6 global collaborators. Sample metadata almost always included a de-identified subject ID, COVID-19 status, age in years and sex. Where available, HLA class I and class II types were taken from metadata supplied by the sample provider and were not determined by assay-based typing. Study-level results and caveats: How much clinical and demographic metadata was included differed by source and by participant, and the metadata was provided uncurated.

TCRbeta CDR3 regions were amplified from genomic DNA using the immunoSEQ Assay, a bias-controlled multiplex PCR. On the study's bioinformatics: Within the assay, amplification of reference gene primers was used to estimate how many nucleated cells each sample contained. Sequence reads were collapsed and filtered to measure the absolute abundance of every unique TCRbeta CDR3 rearrangement. For each sample, productive Simpson clonality was calculated by taking the square root of Simpson's diversity index across productive rearrangements. The immuneACCESS repertoire file appears here via TCRdb, limited to in-frame rearrangements. These files lack a portion of the clones; in checked studies, under half of the deficit traces to unresolved V genes, and the cause of the others is not known. The DNA gave D and trimming, while V, J and clone size come from that table. Across this sample there are more than 25,000 clones, with 89% seen only once. About 51% of the sample goes to the ten largest clones.

With regard to this clone: Its antigen target is currently unknown. No base-level quality is on record; no much larger clone is a single base apart.

The germline V gene provides CDR1 MDHEN and CDR2 SYDVKM. Taken from cysteine to phenylalanine, the CDR3 has 14 residues. Solely the CDR3 DNA is kept, with 42 bases framed from the first base. The trim is 10 bases for V and 0 bases for J, with a gap of 15 bases between the germline ends. The collaborating institutions used their own protocols to collect whole blood in K2EDTA tubes. For TCRbeta analysis, collaborator samples were shipped as frozen whole blood, as isolated PBMCs, or as DNA extracted from either sample type. This receptor was identified in a human donor with acute or convalescent COVID-19. The donor label of this sample is uncertain. Source material: peripheral blood. Here the chain combines TRBV28 and TRBJ1-2; matching of 5 bases hints at TRBD1 as the D gene. The bases are TGTGCCACGAAGTGGGGGGAGACTAACTATGGCTACACCTTC. This translates into CATKWGETNYGYTF.